These T cell receptor beta chains were read from a single sample in a study of PD-L1 blockade in urothelial cancer. TCRdb's table, derived via immunoSEQ multiplex PCR, lists solely in-frame clones and lacks some. The table shows tens of thousands of clones, with 82% occurring only once. Sequenced material: PBMCs, taken around atezolizumab (anti-PD-L1) treatment. These receptors came from a man aged 45-65 years with urothelial cancer. The CDR3 runs from the conserved cysteine through the conserved F or W. The D gene is left open where the match is weak. Clone size appears in some rows only: once, few, many, or a class for an expanded clone.

NA	TRBV19	NA	TRBJ1-5	TGTGCCAGTAGTACCCCATCTCAGGGGCTGTCGAATCAGCCCCAGCATTTT	CASSTPSQGLSNQPQHF
TRBD2	TRBV11-2	NA	TRBJ2-1	TGTGCCAGCAGCAAGGCGCGGGGGAGCTCCTACAATGAGCAGTTCTTC	CASSKARGSSYNEQFF
TRBD1	TRBV30	NA	TRBJ2-6	TGTGCCTGGAGATCTGGGAGGACAGGGGGAAACTCTGGGGCCAACGTCCTGACTTTC	CAWRSGRTGGNSGANVLTF
NA	TRBV11-3	NA	TRBJ1-2	TGTGCCAGCAGCGGAGCAGGGGACTATAACTATGGCTACACCTTC	CASSGAGDYNYGYTF
NA	TRBV4-1	NA	TRBJ1-6	TGCGCCAGCAGCCAAGATCCCGGGGGACCCTTGAGCTCCTATAATTCACCCCTCCACTTT	CASSQDPGGPLSSYNSPLHF
TRBD1	TRBV9	once	TRBJ2-1	TGTGCCAGCAGCGTAGAGGGACAGGAGCAGTTCTTC	CASSVEGQEQFF
NA	TRBV6-4	NA	TRBJ2-1	TGTGCCAGCAGTGAGGATGCGGACTCCTACAATGAGCAGTTCTTC	CASSEDADSYNEQFF
NA	TRBV2	NA	TRBJ1-1	TGTGCCAGCAGTGTCCGGAGGGGTGGCACTGAAGCTTTCTTT	CASSVRRGGTEAFF
NA	TRBV19	NA	TRBJ1-3	TGTGCCAGTAGCCAGGGTGGAAACACCATATATTTT	CASSQGGNTIYF
TRBD1	TRBV27	NA	TRBJ1-2	TGTGCCAGCAGTTCGGGACAGAGCTTCTATGGCTACACCTTC	CASSSGQSFYGYTF
TRBD1	TRBV27	NA	TRBJ2-4	TGTGCCAGCAGTTTGGGACAGACCGGTGAAAACATTCAGTACTTC	CASSLGQTGENIQYF
NA	TRBV28	NA	TRBJ1-5	TGTGCCAGCAGTTCCCACGGTTCAAATAGCAATCAGCCCCAGCATTTT	CASSSHGSNSNQPQHF
TRBD1	TRBV5-6	once	TRBJ1-1	TGTGCCAGCAGCTTGGTTTTGGGTGGGGACAGCTACACTGAAGCTTTCTTT	CASSLVLGGDSYTEAFF
NA	TRBV5-1	once	TRBJ2-4	TGCGCCAGCAGCTTATCGGAGTTCTACATTCAGTACTTC	CASSLSEFYIQYF
NA	TRBV18	NA	TRBJ2-1	TGTGCCAGCTCACCACTGGCAGGGAATGAGCAGTTCTTC	CASSPLAGNEQFF
TRBD2	TRBV11-3	once	TRBJ2-1	TGTGCCAGCAGCTATGAGCGGGGGGGAAATGAGCAGTTCTTC	CASSYERGGNEQFF